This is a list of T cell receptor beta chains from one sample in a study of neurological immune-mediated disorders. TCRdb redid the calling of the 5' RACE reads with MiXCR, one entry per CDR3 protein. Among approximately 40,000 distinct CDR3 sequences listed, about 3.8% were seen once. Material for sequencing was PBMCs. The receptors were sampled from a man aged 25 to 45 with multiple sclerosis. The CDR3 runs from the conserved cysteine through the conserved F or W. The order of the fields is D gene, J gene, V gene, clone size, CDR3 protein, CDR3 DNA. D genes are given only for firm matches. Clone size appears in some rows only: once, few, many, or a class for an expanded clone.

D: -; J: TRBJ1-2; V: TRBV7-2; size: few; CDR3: CASSLEGLGTGNGYTF; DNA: TGTGCCAGCAGCTTAGAGGGCTTAGGTACAGGGAATGGCTACACCTTC
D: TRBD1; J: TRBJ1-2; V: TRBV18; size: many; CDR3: CASHRGPNYGYTF; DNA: TGTGCCAGCCACAGGGGGCCAAACTATGGCTACACCTTC
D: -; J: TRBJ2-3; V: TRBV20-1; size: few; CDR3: CSARDRSRADTQYF; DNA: TGCAGTGCTAGAGATCGGTCGAGGGCAGATACGCAGTATTTT
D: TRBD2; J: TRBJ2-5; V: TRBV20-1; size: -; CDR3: CSASDRGDLGREAQYF; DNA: TGCAGTGCTAGTGACCGCGGGGACCTCGGGAGGGAGGCCCAGTACTTC
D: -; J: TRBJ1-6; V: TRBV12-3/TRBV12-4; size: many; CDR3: CASSPVGSPLHF; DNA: TGTGCCAGCAGTCCCGTCGGTTCACCCCTCCACTTT
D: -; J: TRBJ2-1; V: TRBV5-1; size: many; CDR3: CASSSQYNEQFF; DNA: TGCGCCAGCAGCTCACAATACAATGAGCAGTTCTTC
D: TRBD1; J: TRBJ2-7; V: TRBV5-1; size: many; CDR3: CASSIRGQEQYF; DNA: TGCGCCAGCAGCATAAGGGGACAGGAGCAGTACTTC
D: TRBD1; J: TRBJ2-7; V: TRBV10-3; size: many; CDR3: CAISEIAGGSYEQYF; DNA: TGTGCCATCAGTGAAATAGCAGGGGGCTCGTACGAGCAGTACTTC
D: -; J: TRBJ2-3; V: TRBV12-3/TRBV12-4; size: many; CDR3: CASSLSRTDDTQYF; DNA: TGTGCCAGCAGTTTGTCCCGGACAGACGATACGCAGTATTTT
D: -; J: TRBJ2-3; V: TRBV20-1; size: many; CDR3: CSASGSTDTQYF; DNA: TGCAGTGCTAGTGGAAGCACAGATACGCAGTATTTT
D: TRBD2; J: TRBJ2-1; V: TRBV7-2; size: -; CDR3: CASSGGYNEQFF; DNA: TGTGCCAGTTCGGGGGGCTACAATGAGCAGTTCTTC
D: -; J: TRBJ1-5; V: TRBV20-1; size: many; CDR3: CSSRLGYNQPQHF; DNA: TGCAGTTCCCGGCTCGGGTACAATCAGCCCCAGCATTTT
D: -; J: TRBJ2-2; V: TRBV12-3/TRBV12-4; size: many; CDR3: CASKTQGANTGELFF; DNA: TGTGCCAGCAAGACCCAGGGCGCGAACACCGGGGAGCTGTTTTTT
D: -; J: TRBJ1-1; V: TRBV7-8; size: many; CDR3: CASSLARVNTEAFF; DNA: TGTGCCAGCAGCTTAGCGAGGGTGAACACTGAAGCTTTCTTT
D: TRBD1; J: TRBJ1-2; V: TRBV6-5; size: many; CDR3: CASSRTGGFGYTF; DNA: TGTGCCAGCAGTCGGACAGGGGGCTTTGGCTACACCTTC
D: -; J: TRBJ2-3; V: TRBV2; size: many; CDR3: CASRGPGTDTQYF; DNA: TGTGCCAGCAGGGGGCCGGGGACAGATACGCAGTATTTT
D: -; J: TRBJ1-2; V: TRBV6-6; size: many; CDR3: CASSYSDRNYGYTF; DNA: TGTGCCAGCAGTTACTCAGACAGAAACTATGGCTACACCTTC
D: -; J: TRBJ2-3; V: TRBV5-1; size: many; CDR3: CASSLAPGRSTDTQYF; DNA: TGCGCCAGCAGCTTGGCCCCGGGCAGAAGCACAGATACGCAGTATTTT
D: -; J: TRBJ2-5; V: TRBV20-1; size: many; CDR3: CSARDEETQYF; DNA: TGCAGTGCTAGAGATGAGGAGACCCAGTACTTC
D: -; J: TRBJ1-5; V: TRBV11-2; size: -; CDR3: CASSLAAGRDQPQNF; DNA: TGTGCCAGCAGCTTAGCGGCGGGTCGGGATCAGCCCCAGAATTTT
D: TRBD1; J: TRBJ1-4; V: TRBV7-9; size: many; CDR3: CASSPRTGDRNEKLFF; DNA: TGTGCCAGCAGCCCGCGGACAGGGGATAGGAATGAAAAACTGTTTTTT
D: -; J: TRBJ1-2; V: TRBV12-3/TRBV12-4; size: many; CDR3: CASSFSGAPPENYGYTF; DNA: TGTGCCAGCAGTTTTTCTGGGGCGCCGCCAGAAAACTATGGCTACACCTTC
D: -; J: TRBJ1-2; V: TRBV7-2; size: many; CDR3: CASSRGGPGNYGYTF; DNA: TGTGCCAGCAGTCGCGGGGGACCCGGGAACTATGGCTACACCTTC
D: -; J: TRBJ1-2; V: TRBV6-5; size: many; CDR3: CASRGGYYGYTF; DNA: TGTGCCAGCAGGGGGGGATACTATGGCTACACCTTC
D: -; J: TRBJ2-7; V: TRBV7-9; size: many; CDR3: CASSPGQISYEQYF; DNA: TGTGCCAGCAGCCCAGGACAGATCTCCTACGAGCAGTACTTC
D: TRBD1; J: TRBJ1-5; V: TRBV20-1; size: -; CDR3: CSAPDRVGNQPQHF; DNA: TGCAGTGCTCCCGACAGGGTAGGCAATCAGCCCCAGCATTTT
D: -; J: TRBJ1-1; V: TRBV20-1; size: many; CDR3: CSALLPMGNTEAFF; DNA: TGCAGTGCCCTTCTCCCGATGGGGAACACTGAAGCTTTCTTT
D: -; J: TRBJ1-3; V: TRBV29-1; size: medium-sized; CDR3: CSVRVGSGNTIYF; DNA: TGCAGCGTTAGGGTTGGGAGTGGAAACACCATATATTTT
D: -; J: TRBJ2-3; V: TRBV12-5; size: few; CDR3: CASSPRSDTQYF; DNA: TGTGCTAGTTCTCCTCGTTCAGATACGCAGTATTTT
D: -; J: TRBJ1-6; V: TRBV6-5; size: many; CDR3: CASSLGRGTASPLHF; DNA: TGTGCCAGCAGTTTGGGGCGGGGTACGGCTTCACCCCTCCACTTT
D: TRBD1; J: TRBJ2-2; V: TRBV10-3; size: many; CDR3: CAISTGTAINTGELFF; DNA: TGTGCCATCAGCACCGGGACAGCTATAAACACCGGGGAGCTGTTTTTT
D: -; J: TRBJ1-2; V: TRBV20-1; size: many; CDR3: CSVGGDGYTF; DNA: TGCAGTGTCGGGGGGGATGGCTACACCTTC
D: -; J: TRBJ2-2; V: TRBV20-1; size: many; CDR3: CSARDFGTANTGELFF; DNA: TGCAGTGCTAGAGATTTCGGGACCGCGAACACCGGGGAGCTGTTTTTT
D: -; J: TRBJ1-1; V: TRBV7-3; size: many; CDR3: CASSSTPIQNTEAFF; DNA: TGTGCCAGCAGCTCGACCCCTATACAGAACACTGAAGCTTTCTTT
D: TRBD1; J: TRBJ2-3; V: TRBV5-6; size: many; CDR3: CASSEWDRESSDTQYF; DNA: TGTGCCAGCAGCGAGTGGGACAGGGAAAGTTCAGATACGCAGTATTTT
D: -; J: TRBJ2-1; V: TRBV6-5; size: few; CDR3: CAIPWAGMYNEQFF; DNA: TGTGCCATACCTTGGGCGGGAATGTACAATGAGCAGTTCTTC
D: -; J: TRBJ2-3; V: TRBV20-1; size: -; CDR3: CSLLSGTTDTQYF; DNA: TGCAGCCTCCTTAGCGGTACTACAGATACGCAGTATTTT
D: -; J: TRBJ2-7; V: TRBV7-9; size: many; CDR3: CASSLTAYEQYF; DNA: TGTGCCAGCAGCTTAACCGCCTACGAGCAGTACTTC
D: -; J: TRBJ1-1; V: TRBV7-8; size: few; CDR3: CASSLAPGQTKNEAFF; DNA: TGTGCCAGCAGCTTAGCCCCGGGACAAACAAAAAATGAAGCTTTCTTT